One and the same sample provided the 29 T cell receptor beta chains below, sequenced in a study of cytomegalovirus exposure and HLA in healthy donors. This PCR relied on a set of 60 Vbeta primers and 13 Jbeta primers. Profiled with immunoSEQ multiplex PCR; TCRdb holds only in-frame clones, not every one. The sample includes 130,000 or so clones, more than 8% of them seen just once. The sample was PBMCs. The receptors derive from a man aged 35 to 55 in good health and CMV-seronegative.

The rearrangement uses TRBV12-5 and TRBJ2-1; D might be TRBD1 (6 bases). The CDR3 length is 14 residues. Trimming pared 8 bases from V and 0 bases from J, leaving 11 bases between. Germline V lookup: CDR1 LGHNT, CDR2 FRNRAP. The CDR3 loop is CASCLDSSYNEQFF. In DNA form, the CDR3 reads TGTGCTAGTTGCTTGGACAGCTCCTACAATGAGCAGTTCTTC.

This chain links TRBV2 with TRBJ2-2, with no clear D. Trimming removed 1 base at V and 7 bases at J, with 10 bases between. This CDR3 contains 14 residues. Germline-derived CDR1 and CDR2 are SNHLY and FYNNEI. The CDR3, as DNA: TGTGCCAGCAGTGAAGTCGGCAGGCGCGGGGAGCTGTTTTTT. It codes for CASSEVGRRGELFF. The full variable domain, with the rest looked up from reference TRBV2 and TRBJ2-2, is EPEVTQTPSHQVTQMGQEVILRCVPISNHLYFYWYRQILGQKVEFLVSFYNNEISEKSEIFDDQFSVERPDGSNFTLKIRSTKLEDSAMYFCASSEVGRRGELFFGEGSRLTVL.

The chain employs TRBV5-1 and TRBJ1-6, with 9 bases that match TRBD1. The CDR3 sequence is 16 residues long. Trimming took 1 base from V and 10 from J; bases not matched to a gene: 9. Germline V gene data show CDR1 as SGHRS and CDR2 as YFSETQ. CDR3 loop: CASSLTATGGASPLHF. DNA for the CDR3: TGCGCCAGCAGCTTGACGGCCACAGGGGGCGCCTCACCCCTCCACTTT.

This rearrangement joins TRBV27 to TRBJ2-4; D perhaps matches TRBD1 (7 bases). Germline V lookup: CDR1 MNHEY, CDR2 SMNVEV (reference sequence). The V end lost 6 bases, the J end lost 9 bases, and 15 bases lay between the germline ends. This CDR3 spans 13 amino acids. The CDR3 sequence is CASRGGQVGIQYF. The DNA of the CDR3 is TGTGCCAGCAGGGGAGGACAGGTCGGCATTCAGTACTTC.

J is TRBJ2-7 and V is TRBV15; 7 bases match TRBD1. CDR3 length: 13 amino acids. V was clipped by 5 bases and J by 3 bases; unmatched bases: 4. Per the germline V gene, CDR1 is LNHNV and CDR2 is YYDKDF (reference sequence). The CDR3 sequence: CATSEGQHYEQYF. The CDR3 region has the DNA TGTGCCACCAGCGAGGGACAGCACTACGAGCAGTACTTC.

This chain joins TRBV9 and TRBJ2-1; D is possibly TRBD1 (5 bases). CDR1 and CDR2 from the germline V gene are SGDLS and YYNGEE. The CDR3 is made up of 14 amino acids. Trimming cost V 0 bases and J 6 bases, with 10 bases left between them. CDR3 sequence: CASSVGGAGNEQFF. The CDR3 DNA follows: TGTGCCAGCAGCGTAGGTGGGGCCGGCAATGAGCAGTTCTTC.

The V and J genes are TRBV19 and TRBJ1-2, with D unclear. The CDR3 contains 15 residues. CDR1 and CDR2 from the germline V gene are LNHDA and SQIVND (reference sequence). V was cut by 3 bases and J by 4 bases, with 15 bases left in between. CDR3 loop: CASSIFRDTSYGYTF. Written as DNA, the CDR3 is TGTGCCAGTAGTATTTTCCGAGACACCAGCTATGGCTACACCTTC.

This clone showed up just a few times. This same CDR3 is encoded by further DNA sequences in the sample. This rearrangement joins TRBV7-8 to TRBJ1-4, with 9 bases that match TRBD1. Germline CDR1 is SGHVS and CDR2 is FQNEAQ. The junction had 5 bases not matched to a gene; V was cut back by 1 base and J by 8 bases. CDR3 size: 15 residues. The CDR3 nucleotides are TGTGCCAGCAGCTTAGGCGGACAGGGGAAGGAAAAACTGTTTTTT. Its translation: CASSLGGQGKEKLFF. Full variable domain (missing parts from reference TRBV7-8 and TRBJ1-4): GAGVSQSPRYKVAKRGQDVALRCDPISGHVSLFWYQQALGQGPEFLTYFQNEAQLDKSGLPSDRFFAERPEGSVSTLKIQRTQQEDSAVYLCASSLGGQGKEKLFFGSGTQLSVL.

DNA of the CDR3: TGCGCCAGCAGCTGGCAGGGGGCGAACACCGGGGAGCTGTTTTTT. This sequence encodes CASSWQGANTGELFF. The chain employs TRBV5-1 and TRBJ2-2; 7 nucleotides align to TRBD1. This CDR3 region has 15 residues. Germline CDR1 reads SGHRS; CDR2 reads YFSETQ. After removal of 3 bases from V and 0 bases from J, the junction contained 2 bases not matched to a gene.

This clone was seen more than once but under ten times. In this CDR3 the conserved last residue, phenylalanine or tryptophan, is missing, so a read error is likely. The chain's CDR3 is CASSSRVTNTEAFS. The CDR3, as DNA: TGTGCCAGCAGCTCCAGGGTTACCAACACTGAAGCTTTCTCT. V and J are TRBV9 and TRBJ1-1, with a possible D match to TRBD1 (5 bases). Trimming removed 4 bases at V and 2 bases at J, with 12 bases between. CDR3 length: 14 amino acids. Per the germline V gene, CDR1 is SGDLS and CDR2 is YYNGEE.

V is TRBV5-6 and J is TRBJ2-1, with D perhaps matching TRBD2 (5 bases). The germline V and J ends were trimmed by 0 bases and 7 bases, with 14 bases remaining between them. The CDR3 is 15 amino acids. CDR1 is SGHDT, CDR2 YYEEEE, per germline. The CDR3 DNA reads TGTGCCAGCAGCTTGGTGGTAGCGATGGGAAATGAGCAGTTCTTC. It translates to CASSLVVAMGNEQFF.

This clone was found a few times. The V and J genes are TRBV30 and TRBJ1-5; D remains unclear. V lost 8 bases and J lost 6, with 14 bases in between. CDR1 and CDR2 from the germline V gene are GTSNPN and SVGIG (reference sequence). The CDR3 consists of 12 residues. The CDR3 bases are TGTGCCGCCGAACACTACGGTCAGCCCCAGCATTTT. Its translation: CAAEHYGQPQHF.

The rearrangement joins TRBV18 to TRBJ1-1; perhaps TRBD1 as D (5 bases). The CDR3 extends over 15 amino acids. CDR1 is KGHSH, CDR2 LQKENI, per germline. The ends were cut back, 4 bases at V and 0 bases at J, with 12 bases in the middle. This chain's CDR3 is CASSQTTALNTEAFF. The CDR3, as DNA: TGTGCCAGCTCACAAACGACAGCCCTGAACACTGAAGCTTTCTTT. The whole variable domain, remainder taken from reference TRBV18 and TRBJ1-1, is NAGVMQNPRHLVRRRGQEARLRCSPMKGHSHVYWYRQLPEEGLKFMVYLQKENIIDESGMPKERFSAEFPKEGPSILRIQQVVRGDSAAYFCASSQTTALNTEAFFGQGTRLTVV.

The V gene is TRBV9, the J gene TRBJ2-7; TRBD2 is a possible D gene (6 bases). This CDR3 has 13 amino acids. CDR1 SGDLS and CDR2 YYNGEE come from the germline V gene. Trimming pared 0 bases from V and 7 bases from J, leaving 11 bases between. The CDR3 protein is CASSVVSAGEQYF. Written as DNA, the CDR3 is TGTGCCAGCAGCGTAGTTAGTGCGGGAGAGCAGTACTTC.

In its sample, this clone was seen a few times. This rearrangement joins TRBV19 to TRBJ1-2; no clear D gene. The CDR3 runs to 14 residues. Trimming pared 3 bases from V and 2 bases from J, leaving 10 bases between. The germline V gene encodes CDR1 LNHDA and CDR2 SQIVND (reference sequence). Here the CDR3 DNA reads TGTGCCAGTAGTATCCCCCGCAGGAACTATGGCTACACCTTC. Translating it yields CASSIPRRNYGYTF.

The chain couples TRBV19 to TRBJ1-2; possible D gene TRBD1, 6 bases. Germline CDR1 is LNHDA and CDR2 is SQIVND (reference sequence). Trimming took 8 bases from V and 2 from J, leaving 18 bases between them. The CDR3 has 15 amino acids. This chain's CDR3 is CASGRDRTPNYGYTF. The CDR3 DNA reads as TGTGCCAGTGGTCGAGACAGGACCCCCAACTATGGCTACACCTTC.

CDR3 in DNA: TGCGCCAGCAGCCCCGGGACAGGGTATCAGCCCCAGCATTTT. It translates to CASSPGTGYQPQHF. This rearrangement joins TRBV4-1 to TRBJ1-5; 9 bases match TRBD1. Per germline, CDR1 MGHRA and CDR2 YSYEKL. The J segment lost 5 bases and the V segment lost 4 bases, leaving 3 bases of the junction unmatched. The CDR3 has 14 residues.

This clone turned up a few times. The chain joins TRBV6-6 to TRBJ2-7, with 9 positions matching TRBD1. Germline V CDR1 and CDR2: MNHNY, SVGAGI (reference sequence). The length of the CDR3 is 13 residues. V was clipped by 2 bases and J by 4 bases; unmatched bases: 0. The CDR3 region has the DNA TGTGCCAGCAGTTACGACAGGGGGTACGAGCAGTACTTC. Amino acids: CASSYDRGYEQYF.

This clone was seen only a few times. The sample contains more than one DNA sequence encoding this CDR3. The chain combines TRBV5-4 with TRBJ2-2; tentatively, D is TRBD2 (7 bases). The CDR3 consists of 15 residues. V lost 0 bases, J lost 5 bases, and 11 bases lay in between. Germline V lookup: CDR1 SGHNT, CDR2 YYREEE (reference sequence). As DNA, the CDR3 is TGTGCCAGCAGCTTGGAAAGGGGGGGGACCGGGGAGCTGTTTTTT. This translates into CASSLERGGTGELFF.

This clone was picked up one time. The rearrangement links TRBV9 to TRBJ2-6; TRBD1 might be the D (6 bases). Between the trimmed V and J ends, which lost 3 bases and 0 bases, there was a span of 16 bases. The CDR3 spans 18 residues. The germline V gene has CDR1 SGDLS and CDR2 YYNGEE. The CDR3 DNA is TGTGCCAGCAGCGGACCCGGACAGCCAGACTCTGGGGCCAACGTCCTGACTTTC. Its translation: CASSGPGQPDSGANVLTF.

This clone showed up just a few times. Its ends do not fully match the called genes, so a read error is possible. The rearrangement uses TRBV5-4 and TRBJ2-5, with D maybe TRBD1 (7 bases). Germline V gene sequence: CDR1 SGHNT, CDR2 YYREEE (reference sequence). The CDR3 length is 17 residues. DNA of the CDR3: TGTGCCAGCAGCTTGAGCCTGGACAGGAACCCCCGGGAGAACCAGTACTTC. Protein sequence: CASSLSLDRNPRENQYF. The full variable domain, rest sourced from reference TRBV5-4 and TRBJ2-5, is ETGVTQSPTHLIKTRGQQVTLRCSSQSGHNTVSWYQQALGQGPQFIFQYYREEENGRGNFPPRFSGLQFPNYSSELNVNALELDDSALYLCASSLSLDRNPRENQYFGPGTRLLVL.

This clone appeared a few times. V gene TRBV7-8 combines with J gene TRBJ2-3; possible D gene TRBD1, 6 bases. Deletions cut 1 base from V and 4 bases from J, with 12 bases between. There are 15 residues in the CDR3. CDR1 SGHVS and CDR2 FQNEAQ come from the germline V gene. The CDR3 bases are TGTGCCAGCAGCTTAGAGGGCAGGGGATCAGATACGCAGTATTTT. Amino acids: CASSLEGRGSDTQYF.

This clone has more than one count but fewer than ten. The chain joins TRBV2 to TRBJ1-2; TRBD1 matches 7 bases. The CDR3 runs to 16 residues. J was trimmed by 8 bases and V by 1 base; bases with no gene match: 13. The germline gives CDR1 SNHLY, CDR2 FYNNEI. CDR3 residues: CASSEDRGLAGAGYTF. In DNA form, the CDR3 reads TGTGCCAGCAGTGAAGACAGGGGCCTTGCAGGTGCGGGCTACACCTTC.

This chain connects TRBV19 to TRBJ2-1, with 10 bases lining up with TRBD2. V lost 10 bases to trimming and J lost 3 bases; unmatched junction nucleotides: 12. This CDR3 comprises 16 residues. Germline assignment: CDR1 LNHDA and CDR2 SQIVND (reference sequence). CDR3 sequence reads: CATDPSGGVGYNEQFF. The CDR3 DNA reads as TGTGCCACCGACCCCAGCGGGGGGGTCGGCTACAATGAGCAGTTCTTC.

This clone showed up many times. This chain uses TRBV7-9 with TRBJ1-5; D might be TRBD1 (6 bases). The CDR3 has 15 amino acids. Germline loops: CDR1 SEHNR, CDR2 FQNEAQ (reference sequence). V gave up 5 bases and J gave up 7 bases, with 18 bases separating them. The CDR3 DNA is TGTGCCAGCAGCCCGGGAGCGGGGGGCGGACAGCCCCAGCATTTT. Residues: CASSPGAGGGQPQHF.

The genes are TRBV27 and TRBJ1-2; D gene uncertain. Germline values: CDR1 MNHEY, CDR2 SMNVEV (reference sequence). The CDR3 runs 13 residues. V was shortened by 5 bases and J by 3 bases, with 10 bases between the two germline ends. The CDR3 spells CASSADTYYGYTF. In DNA form, the CDR3 reads TGTGCCAGCAGTGCAGACACTTACTATGGCTACACCTTC.

This clone showed up just a few times. The chain employs TRBV2 and TRBJ1-1, with unresolved D. The V and J ends lost 8 bases and 0 bases respectively, with 10 bases between them. CDR1 is SNHLY and CDR2 is FYNNEI in the germline V gene. The CDR3 covers 13 residues. CDR3 coding DNA: TGTGCCAGCGGGCGGGATGTGAACACTGAAGCTTTCTTT. It codes for CASGRDVNTEAFF.

This clone turned up a few times. One end of the junction varies from germline; a read error may be responsible. DNA of the CDR3: TGTGCCAGCAGCTTAGATGGCGGGGGGGCCGTCTTC. Translated: CASSLDGGGAVF. The chain joins TRBV7-9 to TRBJ2-1, with 9 bases identical to TRBD2. CDR3 length: 12 amino acids. The germline V gene has CDR1 SEHNR and CDR2 FQNEAQ (reference sequence).

This clone has a handful of counts. This chain links TRBV11-2 with TRBJ2-7; perhaps TRBD2 as D (6 bases). Trimming took 1 base from V and 4 from J, leaving 20 bases between them. This CDR3 is 17 amino acids long. The V gene's germline CDR1 is SGHAT and CDR2 FQNNGV. The CDR3 nucleotides are TGTGCCAGCAGCTTAGGAGGGTCCTGGGGGGTTAAGTACGAGCAGTACTTC. Amino acids: CASSLGGSWGVKYEQYF.